The rows below give T cell receptor beta chains drawn from one sample of a study of T cell repertoires in aging, cancer and after chemotherapy. TCRdb re-derived calls from the multiplex PCR reads in MiXCR, one entry per CDR3 protein. This sample has roughly 6,600 distinct CDR3 sequences, with less than 30% found just once. Sequenced sample: blood. These receptor sequences come from a human donor in good health. CDR3s include the opening cysteine and the closing phenylalanine or tryptophan. Fields, in order: V gene, D gene, clone size, J gene, CDR3 DNA, CDR3 protein. A D gene is named only where the DNA matches it firmly. Clone size appears in some rows only: once, few, many, or a class for an expanded clone.

TRBV11-3	NA	few	TRBJ2-7	TGCGCCAGCAGCTTGGAAGGGTCCTACGAGCAGTACTTC	CASSLEGSYEQYF
TRBV7-6	NA	NA	TRBJ1-2	TGTGCCAGCAGCTTAGTGACGGAAAACTATGGCTACACCTTC	CASSLVTENYGYTF
TRBV29-1	NA	medium-sized	TRBJ1-2	TGCAGCGTTGTAAGTCAGTACAGCTATGGCTACACCTTC	CSVVSQYSYGYTF
TRBV12-3/TRBV12-4	NA	NA	TRBJ1-2	TGTGCCAGCAGGGCTCCTGGAGATTCTAACTATGGCTACACCTTC	CASRAPGDSNYGYTF
TRBV7-9	NA	NA	TRBJ1-2	TGTGCCAGCAGCTCTGCGGGGGCGCCGAACTATGGCTACACCTTC	CASSSAGAPNYGYTF
TRBV5-1	TRBD2	NA	TRBJ2-7	TGCGCCAGCAGCTCCGGGGGACTAGCGACCGAGCAGTACTTC	CASSSGGLATEQYF
TRBV5-6	NA	medium-sized	TRBJ1-2	TGTGCCAGCCTGGGGGTTAGGCCGAACTATGGCTACACCTTC	CASLGVRPNYGYTF
TRBV30	TRBD1	few	TRBJ1-5	TGTGCCTGGGGGGACAGGGGGCTAAGTCAGCCCCAGCATTTT	CAWGDRGLSQPQHF
TRBV27	TRBD1	few	TRBJ1-4	TGTGCCAGCAGTCAACGGACAGGGGTAGGGGAAAAACTGTTTTTT	CASSQRTGVGEKLFF
TRBV27	TRBD2	NA	TRBJ2-1	TGTGCCAGCCAGGATTGGACTAGCGGGAGGGATGAGCAGTTCTTC	CASQDWTSGRDEQFF
TRBV6-2/TRBV6-3	TRBD1	NA	TRBJ1-2	TGTGCCAGCATCAGTCTCCCGGGACAGGGGAGTTACTATGGCTACACCTTC	CASISLPGQGSYYGYTF
TRBV7-2	NA	NA	TRBJ2-7	TGTGCCAGCAGCTTAGGGGGAGAGTACGAGCAGTACTTC	CASSLGGEYEQYF
TRBV19	TRBD2	few	TRBJ2-7	TGTGCCAGTAGTAAGAGGAGACTAGCGGGATACGAGCAGTACTTC	CASSKRRLAGYEQYF
TRBV20-1	NA	few	TRBJ2-5	TGCAGTGCTAGAAGCCAAGAGACCCAGTACTTC	CSARSQETQYF
TRBV5-5	TRBD2	NA	TRBJ2-2	TGTGCCAGCAGCTCAACCGGGACTAGTTCCACCGGGGAGCTGTTTTTT	CASSSTGTSSTGELFF
TRBV19	NA	medium-sized	TRBJ1-2	TGTGCCAGTAGTATAGGGACGGACTATGGCTACACCTTC	CASSIGTDYGYTF
TRBV11-1	TRBD1	medium-sized	TRBJ1-2	TGTGCCAGCAGACCCTGGACAGGATTTGATGGCTACACCTTC	CASRPWTGFDGYTF
TRBV29-1	NA	medium-sized	TRBJ1-2	TGCAGCGTTGTGAGGGATCGGGACTATGGCTACACCTTC	CSVVRDRDYGYTF
TRBV19	NA	NA	TRBJ1-1	TGTGCCAGTAGTATTTTTTCAAGTTGGGGGCCGGGACCGAGGACTGAAGCTTTCTTT	CASSIFSSWGPGPRTEAFF
TRBV27	NA	NA	TRBJ1-5	TGTGCCAGCAGTTTATCTAGCCAGGCCAATCAGCATTTT	CASSLSSQANQHF
TRBV7-2	NA	NA	TRBJ2-2	TGTGCCAGCAGCCCCCTAGTAGTGAACACCGGGGAGCTGTTTTTT	CASSPLVVNTGELFF
TRBV7-2	NA	NA	TRBJ2-5	TGTGCCAGCAGCTTAGCCTACACGGCCCTGGAGACCCAGTACTTC	CASSLAYTALETQYF
TRBV5-4	TRBD1	few	TRBJ2-7	TGTGCCAGCAGCCTTCGGACAGGGTTTAAGGACGAGCAGTACTTC	CASSLRTGFKDEQYF